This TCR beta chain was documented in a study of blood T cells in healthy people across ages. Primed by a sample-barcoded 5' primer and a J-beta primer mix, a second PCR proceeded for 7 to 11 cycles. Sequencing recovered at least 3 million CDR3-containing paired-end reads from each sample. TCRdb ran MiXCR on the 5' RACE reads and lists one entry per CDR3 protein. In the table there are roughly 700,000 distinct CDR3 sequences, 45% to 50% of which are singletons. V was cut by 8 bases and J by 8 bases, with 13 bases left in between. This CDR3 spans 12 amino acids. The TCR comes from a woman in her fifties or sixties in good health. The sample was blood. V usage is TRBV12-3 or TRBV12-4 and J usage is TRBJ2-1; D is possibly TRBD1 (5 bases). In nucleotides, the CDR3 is TGTGCCAGCCATAGAAGGGGCCATGAGCAGTTCTTC. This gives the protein CASHRRGHEQFF.